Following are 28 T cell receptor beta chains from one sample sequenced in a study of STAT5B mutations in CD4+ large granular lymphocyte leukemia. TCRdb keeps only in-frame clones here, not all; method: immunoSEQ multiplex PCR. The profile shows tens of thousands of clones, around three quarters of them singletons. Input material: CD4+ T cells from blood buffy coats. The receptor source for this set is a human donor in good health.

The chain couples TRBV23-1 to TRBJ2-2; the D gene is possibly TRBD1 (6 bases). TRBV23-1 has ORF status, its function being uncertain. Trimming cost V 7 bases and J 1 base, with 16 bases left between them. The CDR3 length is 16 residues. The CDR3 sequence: CASTQYGTKNTGELFF. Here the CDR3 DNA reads TGCGCCAGCACTCAGTACGGGACAAAGAACACCGGGGAGCTGTTTTTT.

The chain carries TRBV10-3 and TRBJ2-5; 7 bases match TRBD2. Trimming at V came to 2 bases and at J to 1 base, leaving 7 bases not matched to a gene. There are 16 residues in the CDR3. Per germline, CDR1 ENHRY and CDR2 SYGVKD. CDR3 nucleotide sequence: TGTGCCATCAGTGAGACGGCTCTAGCGGTCCAAGAGACCCAGTACTTC. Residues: CAISETALAVQETQYF.

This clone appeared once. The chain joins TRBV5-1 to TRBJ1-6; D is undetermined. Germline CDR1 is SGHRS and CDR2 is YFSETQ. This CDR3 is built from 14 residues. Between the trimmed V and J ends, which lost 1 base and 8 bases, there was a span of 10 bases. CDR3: CASSLSDGDSPLHF. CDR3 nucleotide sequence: TGCGCCAGCAGCTTGAGTGACGGGGATTCACCCCTCCACTTT.

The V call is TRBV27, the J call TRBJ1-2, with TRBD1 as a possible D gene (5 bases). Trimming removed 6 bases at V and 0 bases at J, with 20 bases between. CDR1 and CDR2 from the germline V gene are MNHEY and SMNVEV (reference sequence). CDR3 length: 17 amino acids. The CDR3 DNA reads TGTGCCAGCAGCCCCCGCGGTACCGGGGGGGCTAACTATGGCTACACCTTC. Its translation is CASSPRGTGGANYGYTF.

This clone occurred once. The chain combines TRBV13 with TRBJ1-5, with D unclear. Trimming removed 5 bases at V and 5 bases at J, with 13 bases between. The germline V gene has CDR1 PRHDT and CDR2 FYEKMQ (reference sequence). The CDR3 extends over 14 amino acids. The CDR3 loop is CASSQGSLDQPQHF. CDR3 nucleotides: TGTGCCAGCAGCCAAGGTTCCCTCGATCAGCCCCAGCATTTT. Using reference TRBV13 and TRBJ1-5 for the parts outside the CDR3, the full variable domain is AAGVIQSPRHLIKEKRETATLKCYPIPRHDTVYWYQQGPGQDPQFLISFYEKMQSDKGSIPDRFSAQQFSDYHSELNMSSLELGDSALYFCASSQGSLDQPQHFGDGTRLSIL.

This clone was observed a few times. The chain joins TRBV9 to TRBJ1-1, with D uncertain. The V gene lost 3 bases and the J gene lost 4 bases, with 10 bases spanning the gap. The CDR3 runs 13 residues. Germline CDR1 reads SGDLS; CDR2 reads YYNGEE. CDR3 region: CASSGPWGTEAFF. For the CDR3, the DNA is TGTGCCAGCAGCGGCCCCTGGGGCACTGAAGCTTTCTTT. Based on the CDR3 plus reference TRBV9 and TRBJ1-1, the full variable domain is DSGVTQTPKHLITATGQRVTLRCSPRSGDLSVYWYQQSLDQGLQFLIQYYNGEERAKGNILERFSAQQFPDLHSELNLSSLELGDSALYFCASSGPWGTEAFFGQGTRLTVV.

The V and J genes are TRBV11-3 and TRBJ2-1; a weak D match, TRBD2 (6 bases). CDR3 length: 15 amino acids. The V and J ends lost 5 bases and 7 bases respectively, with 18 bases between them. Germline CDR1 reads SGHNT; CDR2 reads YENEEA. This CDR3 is CASSPQIASANEQFF. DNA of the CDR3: TGTGCCAGCAGCCCCCAGATCGCTAGCGCGAATGAGCAGTTCTTC.

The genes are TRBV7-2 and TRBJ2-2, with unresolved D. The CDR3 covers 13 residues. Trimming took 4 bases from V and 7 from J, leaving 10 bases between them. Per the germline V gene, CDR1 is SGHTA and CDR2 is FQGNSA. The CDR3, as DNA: TGTGCCAGCAGCTCCCGTCCCGTCGGGGAGCTGTTTTTT. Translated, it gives CASSSRPVGELFF.

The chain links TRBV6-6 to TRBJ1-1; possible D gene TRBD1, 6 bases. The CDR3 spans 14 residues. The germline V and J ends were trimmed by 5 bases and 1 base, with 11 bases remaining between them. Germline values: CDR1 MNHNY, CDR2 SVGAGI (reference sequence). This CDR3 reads CASSIGTRNTEAFF. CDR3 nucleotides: TGTGCCAGCAGTATCGGGACAAGGAACACTGAAGCTTTCTTT.

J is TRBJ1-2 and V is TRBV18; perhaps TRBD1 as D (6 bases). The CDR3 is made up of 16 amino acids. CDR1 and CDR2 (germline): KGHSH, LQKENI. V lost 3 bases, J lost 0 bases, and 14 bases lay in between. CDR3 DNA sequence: TGTGCCAGCTCACCGTCTCGGGACAAGTCTAACTATGGCTACACCTTC. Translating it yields CASSPSRDKSNYGYTF.

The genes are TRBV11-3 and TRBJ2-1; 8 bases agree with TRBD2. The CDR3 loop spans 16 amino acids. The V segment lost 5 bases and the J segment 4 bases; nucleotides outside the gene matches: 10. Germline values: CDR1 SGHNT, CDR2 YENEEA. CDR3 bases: TGTGCCAGCAGCCCGACCGGGGGGGACCTATACAATGAGCAGTTCTTC. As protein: CASSPTGGDLYNEQFF. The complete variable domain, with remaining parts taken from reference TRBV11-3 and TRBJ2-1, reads EAGVVQSPRYKIIEKKQPVAFWCNPISGHNTLYWYLQNLGQGPELLIRYENEEAVDDSQLPKDRFSAERLKGVDSTLKIQPAELGDSAVYLCASSPTGGDLYNEQFFGPGTRLTVL.

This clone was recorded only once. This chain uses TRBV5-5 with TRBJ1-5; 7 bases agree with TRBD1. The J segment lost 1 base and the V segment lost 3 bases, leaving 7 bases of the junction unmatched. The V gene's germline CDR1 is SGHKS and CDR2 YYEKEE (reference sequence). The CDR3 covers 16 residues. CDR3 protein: CASSSQGTASNQPQHF. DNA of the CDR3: TGTGCCAGCAGCTCCCAGGGGACAGCAAGCAATCAGCCCCAGCATTTT.

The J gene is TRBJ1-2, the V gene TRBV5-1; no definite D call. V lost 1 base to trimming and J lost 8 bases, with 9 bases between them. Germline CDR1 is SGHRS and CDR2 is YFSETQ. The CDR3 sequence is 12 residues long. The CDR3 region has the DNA TGCGCCAGCAGCTTGTATAAGGAGGGCTACACCTTC. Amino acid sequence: CASSLYKEGYTF.

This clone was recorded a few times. CDR3 in DNA: TGTGCCAGCAGCTCCCGGGGCTGGACTGAAGCTTTCTTT. Its translation: CASSSRGWTEAFF. The rearrangement joins TRBV7-2 to TRBJ1-1; weak D call: TRBD1 (5 bases). Germline assignment: CDR1 SGHTA and CDR2 FQGNSA. The CDR3 covers 13 residues. Trimming left V 4 bases short and J 5 bases short, with 11 bases between.

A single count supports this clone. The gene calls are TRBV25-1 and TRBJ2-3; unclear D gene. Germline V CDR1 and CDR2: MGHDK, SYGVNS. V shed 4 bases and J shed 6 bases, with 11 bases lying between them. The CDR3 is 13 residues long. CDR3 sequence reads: CASSGRYPDTQYF. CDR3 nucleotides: TGTGCCAGCAGTGGAAGGTATCCGGATACGCAGTATTTT.

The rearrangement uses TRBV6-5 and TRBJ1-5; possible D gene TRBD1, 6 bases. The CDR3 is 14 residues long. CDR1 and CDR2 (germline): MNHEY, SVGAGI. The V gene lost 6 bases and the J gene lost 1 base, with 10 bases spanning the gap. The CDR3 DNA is TGTGCCAGCAGCCGCGGACAGAGCAATCAGCCCCAGCATTTT. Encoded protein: CASSRGQSNQPQHF.

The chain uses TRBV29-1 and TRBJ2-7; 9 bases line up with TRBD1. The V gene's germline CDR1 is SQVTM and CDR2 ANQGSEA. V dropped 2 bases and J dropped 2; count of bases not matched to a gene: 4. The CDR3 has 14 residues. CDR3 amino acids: CSVEPGTGTYEQYF. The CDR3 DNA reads TGCAGCGTTGAACCCGGGACAGGGACCTACGAGCAGTACTTC.

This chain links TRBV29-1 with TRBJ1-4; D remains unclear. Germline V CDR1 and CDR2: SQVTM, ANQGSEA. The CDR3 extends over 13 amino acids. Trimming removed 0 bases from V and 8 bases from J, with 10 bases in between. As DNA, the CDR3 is TGCAGCGTTGAAGATCTAGGCGGGGAAAAACTGTTTTTT. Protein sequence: CSVEDLGGEKLFF. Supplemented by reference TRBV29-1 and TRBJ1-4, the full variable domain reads SAVISQKPSRDICQRGTSLTIQCQVDSQVTMMFWYRQQPGQSLTLIATANQGSEATYESGFVIDKFPISRPNLTFSTLTVSNMSPEDSSIYLCSVEDLGGEKLFFGSGTQLSVL.

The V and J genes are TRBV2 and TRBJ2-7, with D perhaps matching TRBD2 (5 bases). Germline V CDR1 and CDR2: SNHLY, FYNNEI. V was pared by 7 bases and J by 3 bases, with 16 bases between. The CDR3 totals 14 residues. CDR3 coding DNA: TGTGCCAGCAATGTTGGAGGCCCCGACTACGAGCAGTACTTC. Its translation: CASNVGGPDYEQYF.

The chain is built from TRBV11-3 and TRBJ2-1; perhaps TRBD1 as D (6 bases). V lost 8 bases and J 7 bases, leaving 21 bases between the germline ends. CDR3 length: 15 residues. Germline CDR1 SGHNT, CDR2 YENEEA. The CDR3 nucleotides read TGTGCCAGCGGCCCGGGTGCAGGGGCAGGTAATGAGCAGTTCTTC. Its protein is CASGPGAGAGNEQFF.

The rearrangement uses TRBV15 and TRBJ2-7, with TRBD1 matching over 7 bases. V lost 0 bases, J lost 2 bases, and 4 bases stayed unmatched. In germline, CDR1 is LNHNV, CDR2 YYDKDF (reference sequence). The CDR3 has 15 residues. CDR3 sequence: CATSRDFTGAYEQYF. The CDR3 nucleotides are TGTGCCACCAGCAGAGATTTTACAGGGGCCTACGAGCAGTACTTC.

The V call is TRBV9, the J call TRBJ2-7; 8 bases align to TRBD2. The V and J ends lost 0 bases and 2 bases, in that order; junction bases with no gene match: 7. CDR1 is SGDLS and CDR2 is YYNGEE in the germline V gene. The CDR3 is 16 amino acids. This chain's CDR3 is CASSVGRGLGTYEQYF. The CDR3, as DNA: TGTGCCAGCAGCGTAGGGCGGGGACTAGGGACCTACGAGCAGTACTTC.

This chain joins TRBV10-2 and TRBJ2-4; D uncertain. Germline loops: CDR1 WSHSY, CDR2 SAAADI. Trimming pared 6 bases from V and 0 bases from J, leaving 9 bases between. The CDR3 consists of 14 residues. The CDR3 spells CASSGPLAKNIQYF. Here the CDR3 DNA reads TGCGCCAGCAGCGGACCTCTAGCCAAAAACATTCAGTACTTC.

The CDR3, as DNA: TGTGCCAGCGCCGGGGGGTCCCCTCCCTACGAGCAGTACTTC. Its protein is CASAGGSPPYEQYF. The chain carries TRBV25-1 and TRBJ2-7; 7 bases align to TRBD2. Germline V gene sequence: CDR1 MGHDK, CDR2 SYGVNS. V lost 8 bases and J lost 2; bases outside the gene matches: 9. There are 14 residues in the CDR3.

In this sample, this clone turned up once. DNA of the CDR3: TGTGCCAGCAGCCTGGGGACAGGGACGAATGAGCAGTTCTTC. This encodes CASSLGTGTNEQFF. The chain has TRBV4-2 and TRBJ2-1; TRBD1 matches 9 bases. CDR3 length equals 14 residues. After removal of 4 bases from V and 7 bases from J, the junction contained 5 bases not matched to a gene. Germline V lookup: CDR1 LGHNA, CDR2 YNFKEQ.

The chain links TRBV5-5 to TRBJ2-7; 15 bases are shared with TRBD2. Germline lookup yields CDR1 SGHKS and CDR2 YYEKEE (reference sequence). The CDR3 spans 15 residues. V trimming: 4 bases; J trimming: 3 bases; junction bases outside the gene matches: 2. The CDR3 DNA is TGTGCCAGCAGCCAGGGACTAGCGGGGGGCTACGAGCAGTACTTC. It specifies CASSQGLAGGYEQYF.

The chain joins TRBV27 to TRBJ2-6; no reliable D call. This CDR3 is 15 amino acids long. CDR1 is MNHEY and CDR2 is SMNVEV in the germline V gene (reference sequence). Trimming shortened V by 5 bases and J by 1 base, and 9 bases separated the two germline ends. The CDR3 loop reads CASSLMWSGANVLTF. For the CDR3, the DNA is TGTGCCAGCAGTCTGATGTGGTCTGGGGCCAACGTCCTGACTTTC.

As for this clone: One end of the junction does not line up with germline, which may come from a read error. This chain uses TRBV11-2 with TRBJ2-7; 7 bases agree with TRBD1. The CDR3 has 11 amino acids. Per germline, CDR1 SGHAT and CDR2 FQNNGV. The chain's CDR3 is CASSLEGTAAF. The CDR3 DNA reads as TGTGCCAGCAGCTTAGAAGGGACAGCCGCCTTC.